This T cell receptor (beta chain) was documented in a study of cytomegalovirus exposure and HLA in healthy donors. Overall study context: Early released data had 65 million to 100 million unique TCRs, all coming from HLA-typed donors. General study results and limits: Fewer N-insertions (relative to the roughly 610-donor mean) were reportedly seen in an Asian-associated ancestry cluster in a later analysis.

The CDR3 runs to 16 residues. V dropped 5 bases and J dropped 1; count of bases not matched to a gene: 6. The germline V gene has CDR1 SGHTA and CDR2 FQGNSA. Of note for this clone: Its antigen is not identified.

PCR used 60 Vbeta primers and 13 Jbeta primers. Sequencing used immunoSEQ multiplex PCR; TCRdb keeps in-frame clones, though not all of them. Of tens of thousands of clones listed, roughly 75% were seen once; the top ten hold around 7%. The chain carries TRBV7-2 and TRBJ2-7, with 12 positions matching TRBD2. The TCR comes from a woman in her thirties or forties in good health and CMV-seronegative. Material for sequencing was PBMCs. CDR3 region: CASSPGTSGPSYEQYF. The CDR3 DNA sequence: TGTGCCAGCAGCCCAGGGACTAGCGGGCCTTCCTACGAGCAGTACTTC.